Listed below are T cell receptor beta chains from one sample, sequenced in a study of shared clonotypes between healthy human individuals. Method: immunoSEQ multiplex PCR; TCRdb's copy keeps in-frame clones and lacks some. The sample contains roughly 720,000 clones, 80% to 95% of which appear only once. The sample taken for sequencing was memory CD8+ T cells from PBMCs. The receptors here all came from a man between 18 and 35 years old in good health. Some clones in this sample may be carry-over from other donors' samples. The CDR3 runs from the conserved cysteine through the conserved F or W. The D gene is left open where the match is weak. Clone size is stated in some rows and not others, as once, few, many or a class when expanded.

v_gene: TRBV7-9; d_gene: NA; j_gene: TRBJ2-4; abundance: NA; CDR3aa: CASSLVTANQNIQYF; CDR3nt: TGTGCCAGCAGCTTAGTTACGGCCAATCAAAACATTCAGTACTTC
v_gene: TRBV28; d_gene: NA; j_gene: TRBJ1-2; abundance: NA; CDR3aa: CASSPPESYGYTF; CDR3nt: TGTGCCAGCAGCCCACCAGAGAGCTATGGCTACACCTTC
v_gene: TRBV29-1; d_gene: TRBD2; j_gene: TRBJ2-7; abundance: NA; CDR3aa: CSVEGGAGNFREQYF; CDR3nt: TGCAGCGTTGAGGGAGGGGCCGGGAACTTCCGGGAGCAGTACTTC
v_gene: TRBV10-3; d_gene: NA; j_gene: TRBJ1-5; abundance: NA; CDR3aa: CAISESLGPTNQPQHF; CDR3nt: TGTGCCATCAGTGAGTCGTTGGGGCCGACGAATCAGCCCCAGCATTTT
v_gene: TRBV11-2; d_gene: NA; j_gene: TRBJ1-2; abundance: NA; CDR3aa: CASSLGAGREYGYTF; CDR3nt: TGTGCCAGCAGCTTAGGGGCGGGCAGGGAGTATGGCTACACCTTC
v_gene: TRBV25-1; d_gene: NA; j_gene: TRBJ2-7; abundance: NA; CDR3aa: CASSEPLAESYEQYF; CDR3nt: TGTGCCAGCAGTGAACCCCTAGCAGAGTCCTACGAGCAGTACTTC
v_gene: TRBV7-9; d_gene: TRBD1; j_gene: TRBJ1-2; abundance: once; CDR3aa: CASSTGTAPADYGYTF; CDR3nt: TGTGCCAGCAGCACCGGGACAGCGCCGGCTGACTATGGCTACACCTTC
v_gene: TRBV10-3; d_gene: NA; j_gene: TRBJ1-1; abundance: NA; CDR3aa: CAISESDGYTEAFF; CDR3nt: TGTGCCATCAGTGAGTCCGACGGTTACACTGAAGCTTTCTTT
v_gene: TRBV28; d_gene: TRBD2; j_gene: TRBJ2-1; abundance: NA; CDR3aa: CASSFAGLAYNEQFF; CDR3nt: TGTGCCAGCAGTTTCGCGGGACTAGCTTACAATGAGCAGTTCTTC
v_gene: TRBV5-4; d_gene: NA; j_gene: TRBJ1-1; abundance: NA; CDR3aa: CASSMRTDMNTEAFF; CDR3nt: TGTGCCAGCAGCATGAGGACAGACATGAACACTGAAGCTTTCTTT
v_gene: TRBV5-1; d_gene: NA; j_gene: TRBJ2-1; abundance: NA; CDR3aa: CASSLALIGQYNEQFF; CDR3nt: TGCGCCAGCAGCTTGGCACTAATCGGACAGTACAATGAGCAGTTCTTC
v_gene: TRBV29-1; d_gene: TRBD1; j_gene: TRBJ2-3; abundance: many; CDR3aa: CSVDHRDRVSDTQYF; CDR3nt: TGCAGCGTTGATCACCGGGACAGGGTATCAGATACGCAGTATTTT
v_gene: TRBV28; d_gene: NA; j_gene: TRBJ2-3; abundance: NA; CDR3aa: CASSRTRTDTQYF; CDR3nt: TGTGCCAGCAGCCGGACACGCACAGATACGCAGTATTTT
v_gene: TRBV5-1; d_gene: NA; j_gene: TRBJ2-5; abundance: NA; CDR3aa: CASTKWGGPGETQYF; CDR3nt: TGCGCCAGCACCAAATGGGGGGGGCCGGGAGAGACCCAGTACTTC
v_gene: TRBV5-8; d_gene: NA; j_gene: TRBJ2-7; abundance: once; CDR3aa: CASRDSYGAYEQYF; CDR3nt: TGTGCCAGCAGGGACAGCTACGGCGCCTACGAGCAGTACTTC
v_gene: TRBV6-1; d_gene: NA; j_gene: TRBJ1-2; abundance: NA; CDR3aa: CASLQGGDYGYTF; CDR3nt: TGTGCCAGCCTCCAGGGCGGCGACTATGGCTACACCTTC